The 14 T cell receptor beta chains reported below all come from one sample, sequenced in a study of blood T cell repertoires in COVID-19. Data came from immunoSEQ multiplex PCR; TCRdb stores just in-frame clones and leaves some out. Among almost 200,000 clones listed, approximately 88% were seen once. The specimen was PBMCs or T cells enriched from blood (not recorded which). These receptors were collected from a woman in her late teens or twenties who had recovered from COVID-19.

This clone came up a few times. The V call is TRBV27, the J call TRBJ1-3; 7 nucleotides align to TRBD1. With 6 bases clipped from V and 1 base from J, the junction kept 9 bases outside the gene matches. Looked up from germline, CDR1 is MNHEY and CDR2 is SMNVEV (reference sequence). CDR3 size: 16 residues. This CDR3 is CASRQTGSHSGNTIYF. For the CDR3, the DNA is TGTGCCAGCAGACAGACAGGGTCCCATTCTGGAAACACCATATATTTT.

V and J are TRBV7-6 and TRBJ2-7; TRBD2 matches 12 bases. The CDR3 loop spans 18 amino acids. V lost 5 bases, J lost 2 bases, and 13 bases stayed unmatched. Germline assignment: CDR1 SGHVS and CDR2 FNYEAQ. The CDR3 bases are TGTGCCAGCAGCACCCCAGATCGGACTAGCGGGGATCCCTACGAGCAGTACTTC. Its protein product is CASSTPDRTSGDPYEQYF.

The chain combines TRBV12-3 or TRBV12-4 with TRBJ1-2, with 11 positions matching TRBD1. V shed 6 bases, J shed 8 bases, and the junction held 5 bases outside the gene matches. This CDR3 is built from 13 residues. The DNA of the CDR3 is TGTGCCAGCAGGAGGACAGGGGGCGGGGGCTACACCTTC. This gives the protein CASRRTGGGGYTF.

This clone was seen only once. CDR3 bases: TGTGCCAGCAGTGAGAGGCCCTCTGGGGCCAACGTCCTGACTTTC. This sequence encodes CASSERPSGANVLTF. The rearrangement uses TRBV6-4 and TRBJ2-6; D is uncertain. CDR3 size: 15 residues. V was pared by 3 bases and J by 0 bases, with 6 bases between. From germline, CDR1 is MRHNA and CDR2 SNTAGT.

The rearrangement uses TRBV5-1 and TRBJ1-1; TRBD1 matches at 10 bases. V was pared by 4 bases and J by 4 bases, with 10 bases of the junction left unmatched. The CDR3 contains 16 residues. The germline V gene has CDR1 SGHRS and CDR2 YFSETQ. CDR3 DNA: TGCGCCAGCAGCACGGGACAGGGGACCATAATCACTGAAGCTTTCTTT. Translating gives CASSTGQGTIITEAFF. The variable domain in full, with the rest retrieved from reference TRBV5-1 and TRBJ1-1, is KAGVTQTPRYLIKTRGQQVTLSCSPISGHRSVSWYQQTPGQGLQFLFEYFSETQRNKGNFPGRFSGRQFSNSRSEMNVSTLELGDSALYLCASSTGQGTIITEAFFGQGTRLTVV.

The V and J genes are TRBV30 and TRBJ2-7; possibly TRBD2 for D (6 bases). There are 12 residues in the CDR3. V shed 4 bases and J shed 2 bases, with 9 bases lying between them. CDR1 and CDR2 (germline): GTSNPN, SVGIG (reference sequence). In DNA form, the CDR3 reads TGTGCCTGGATAAGCGGGCCCTACGAGCAGTACTTC. Translating gives CAWISGPYEQYF.

V usage is TRBV19 and J usage is TRBJ1-2, with D possibly TRBD1 on 6 matching bases. This CDR3 has 15 amino acids. The V end was cut by 5 bases, the J end by 2 bases, with 15 bases between. Germline CDR1 is LNHDA and CDR2 is SQIVND (reference sequence). The CDR3: CASSSRTAGNYGYTF. CDR3 nucleotides: TGTGCCAGTAGTTCTCGGACAGCCGGAAACTATGGCTACACCTTC.

V and J are TRBV19 and TRBJ1-5; 7 bases line up with TRBD1. Germline CDR1 and CDR2: LNHDA and SQIVND (reference sequence). The CDR3 loop spans 13 amino acids. V was clipped by 4 bases and J by 5 bases; unmatched bases: 2. This CDR3 is CASSSTGDQPQHF. Written as DNA, the CDR3 is TGTGCCAGTAGTAGTACAGGGGATCAGCCCCAGCATTTT.

The rearrangement links TRBV28 to TRBJ2-7; possibly TRBD1 for D (5 bases). Germline V CDR1 and CDR2: MDHEN, SYDVKM. V was trimmed by 7 bases and J by 6 bases, leaving 13 bases between them. The CDR3 consists of 12 residues. The CDR3: CASNRRQGEQYF. The CDR3 region has the DNA TGTGCCAGCAATCGAAGGCAGGGCGAGCAGTACTTC.

This rearrangement joins TRBV7-2 to TRBJ2-5; D not resolved. Germline V CDR1 and CDR2: SGHTA, FQGNSA. This CDR3 spans 13 amino acids. V was cut by 1 base and J by 5 bases, with 8 bases left in between. The chain's CDR3 is CASSLDLRETQYF. CDR3 bases: TGTGCCAGCAGCTTAGACCTCCGGGAGACCCAGTACTTC.

The J gene is TRBJ1-2, the V gene TRBV5-4; no firm D call. This CDR3 has 14 residues. V shed 4 bases and J shed 7 bases, with 17 bases lying between them. Germline lookup yields CDR1 SGHNT and CDR2 YYREEE (reference sequence). The CDR3 sequence is CASSGGQDPIGYTF. The CDR3 coding sequence is TGTGCCAGCAGCGGAGGGCAGGACCCCATTGGCTACACCTTC.

The chain carries TRBV27 and TRBJ1-1; D is undetermined. The V end was cut by 6 bases, the J end by 4 bases, with 15 bases between. The CDR3 covers 14 residues. Germline CDR1 MNHEY, CDR2 SMNVEV (reference sequence). The CDR3 DNA reads TGTGCCAGCAGGGAGAGGGAGGGAAGCACTGAAGCTTTCTTT. Protein sequence: CASREREGSTEAFF.

This rearrangement joins TRBV19 to TRBJ1-3; D is perhaps TRBD1 (5 bases). V dropped 6 bases and J dropped 4 bases, with 13 bases sitting between them. This CDR3 comprises 14 residues. Germline CDR1 is LNHDA and CDR2 is SQIVND (reference sequence). The DNA for the CDR3 is TGTGCCAGTAGGAAAGGGGACTCCGGAAACACCATATATTTT. Protein sequence: CASRKGDSGNTIYF.

The CDR3 nucleotides read TGCGCCAGCAGCCCTTATCTTGGACAGGGGGCGAATGAGCAGTTCTTC. Translated: CASSPYLGQGANEQFF. J is TRBJ2-1 and V is TRBV5-1, with TRBD1 matching over 11 bases. This CDR3 is built from 16 residues. V was pared by 4 bases and J by 7 bases, with 10 bases of the junction left unmatched. Germline V gene lookup returns CDR1 SGHRS and CDR2 YFSETQ.